This T cell receptor (beta chain) is drawn from a study of T-cell memory formation after mild COVID-19. Study in general: Each donor largely had its own TCR clusters. General study findings and limits: Contracting clones, day 15 to 85, had balanced CD4/CD8, and later expanders favored CD4+. The appearance of some responding clones in pre-infection memory suggested that cross-reactive memory joined. CD4+ clones that contracted lay mainly in CM and EM; CD8+ ones lay in EMRA.

A note on this clonotype: Its antigen is undetermined.

V lost 4 bases and J lost 7; bases outside the gene matches: 9. Germline values: CDR1 SGHRS, CDR2 YFSETQ. This CDR3 has 15 residues. Via MiXCR, TCRdb re-called the 5' RACE reads, giving one row per CDR3 protein. The repertoire has 350,000 or so distinct CDR3 sequences, 20% to 25% of them found once; the top ten carry around 23%. The sequencing sample was made of PBMCs or a T cell subset sorted from them (not recorded which). The chain employs TRBV5-1 and TRBJ2-1; 9 bases map to TRBD1. The origin of this receptor is a man younger than 35 who had mild COVID-19 (a few samples of this study predate the infection). Cell type and time point are not known. The CDR3 bases are TGCGCCAGCAGCCCATCCGGACAGGGGCGGAATGAGCAGTTCTTC. Its translation: CASSPSGQGRNEQFF.